This T cell receptor beta chain came from a study of blood T cell repertoires in COVID-19. About the research overall: The United States, Italy and Spain provided the acute and convalescent COVID-19 samples.

In terms of age and location, participants ranged from roughly 18 to 90 years and lived in under 30 US areas. Allocation to cohorts depended on clinical history reported by the participants. The CDR3 contains 14 residues. Losses at the gene ends were 7 bases for V and 7 bases for J; bases not matched to a gene: 12. CDR1 is SNHLY, CDR2 FYNNEI, per germline. The repertoire was sequenced with immunoSEQ multiplex PCR; TCRdb's copy has only in-frame clones and lacks some. The sample yields some 310,000 clones, under 90% seen once. The sequencing sample was made of PBMCs or T cells enriched from blood (not recorded which). The rearrangement joins TRBV2 to TRBJ2-7, with TRBD2 identical over 8 bases. This TCR was recovered from a woman in her 30s who had recovered from COVID-19. In DNA form, the CDR3 reads TGTGCCAGCACTAACTCCGGGGGGGCTGGGGAGCAGTACTTC. This codes for CASTNSGGAGEQYF.